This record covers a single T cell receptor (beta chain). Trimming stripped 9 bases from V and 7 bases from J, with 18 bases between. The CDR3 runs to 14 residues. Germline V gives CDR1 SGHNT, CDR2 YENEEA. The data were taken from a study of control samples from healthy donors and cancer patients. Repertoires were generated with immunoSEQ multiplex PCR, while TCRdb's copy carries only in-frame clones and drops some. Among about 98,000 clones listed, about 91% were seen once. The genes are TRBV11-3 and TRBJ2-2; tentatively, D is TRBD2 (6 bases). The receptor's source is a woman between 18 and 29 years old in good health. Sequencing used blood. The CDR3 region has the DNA TGTGCCAGTGGACGGGACTCCCACGTCGGGGAGCTGTTTTTT. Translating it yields CASGRDSHVGELFF.